This paragraph reports one T cell receptor (beta chain). What it binds is unknown. This record comes from a study of cytomegalovirus exposure and HLA in healthy donors. Study-level points and caveats: Judged likely to be a sequencing artifact was a cluster of highly shared sequence variants.

Germline values: CDR1 GTSNPN, CDR2 SVGIG (reference sequence). The CDR3 length is 14 residues. Trimming cost V 0 bases and J 7 bases; bases outside gene matches: 3. The PCR used 60 Vbeta and 13 Jbeta primers. Sequencing used immunoSEQ multiplex PCR; TCRdb keeps in-frame clones, though not all of them. The data hold some 170,000 clones, with just over 70% observed a single time. The sequence was collected from a human donor in good health. V usage is TRBV30 and J usage is TRBJ1-5; TRBD1 aligns across 10 bases. Material: PBMCs. CDR3 residues: CAWSVGTGDQPQHF. The CDR3 DNA follows: TGTGCCTGGAGTGTAGGGACAGGGGACCAGCCCCAGCATTTT.